A selection of T cell receptor beta chains follows, all from one sample in a study of vaccination and CD4 T cells after COVID-19. TCRdb processed the PCR reads anew with MiXCR; each CDR3 protein has one entry. Of 8,000 to 10,000 distinct CDR3 sequences listed, about 70% are singletons. These receptors' antigens are unknown. Sequenced here: CD4+ T cells from blood, cultured in vitro, sampled before SARS-CoV-2 vaccination. The receptors come from a human donor who had recovered from COVID-19. The CDR3 runs from the conserved cysteine through the conserved F or W. The order of the fields is D gene, clone size, J gene, V gene, CDR3 DNA, CDR3 protein. D genes are given only for firm matches. Rows give clone size only sometimes, using once, few, many, or a class for an expanded clone.

>NA|NA|TRBJ1-5|TRBV6-1
TGTGCCAGCAGCCCTGACACTAGCAATCAGCCCCAGCATTTT
CASSPDTSNQPQHF
>TRBD1|NA|TRBJ2-1|TRBV20-1
TGCAGTGCCGTGCGACAGGGGGAGTACAATGAGCAGTTCTTC
CSAVRQGEYNEQFF
>NA|NA|TRBJ2-2|TRBV6-2/TRBV6-3
TGTGCCAGCAGTTACTCCCCCGAGGGTAGCGGGGAGCTGTTTTTT
CASSYSPEGSGELFF
>TRBD1|NA|TRBJ1-2|TRBV27
TGTGCCAGCAGGCGGGGACAGGGATTCGGTGGCTACACCTTC
CASRRGQGFGGYTF
>NA|NA|TRBJ1-2|TRBV6-1
TGTGCCAGGGAGGGACGGACTATCTCTAACTATGGCTACACCTTC
CAREGRTISNYGYTF
>NA|NA|TRBJ1-2|TRBV6-2/TRBV6-3
TGTGCCAGCAGTTACACCTCGACTCATGGCTACACCTTC
CASSYTSTHGYTF
>NA|NA|TRBJ2-3|TRBV6-5
TGTGCCAGCAGTTCCCGCCGTGCAAGTGTGTTGGATACGCAGTATTTT
CASSSRRASVLDTQYF
>NA|once|TRBJ2-3|TRBV19
TGTGCCAGTAGTATAGATACGCAGTATTTT
CASSIDTQYF
>NA|NA|TRBJ2-5|TRBV11-2
TGTGCCAGCAGCGCGCTGATTAGACAAGAGACCCAGTACTTC
CASSALIRQETQYF
>NA|NA|TRBJ1-6|TRBV6-1
TGTGCCAGCAGCCGTGGGTATAATTCACCCCTCCACTTT
CASSRGYNSPLHF
>TRBD1|NA|TRBJ1-4|TRBV20-1
TGCAGTGCTAGTGACAGGGGGGAAAAACTGTTTTTT
CSASDRGEKLFF
>TRBD1|NA|TRBJ1-4|TRBV20-1
TGCAGTGCAACGGGACAGGGCCATGAGGAAAAACTGTTTTTT
CSATGQGHEEKLFF
>TRBD1|NA|TRBJ2-7|TRBV7-2
TGTGCCAGCAGCCCGCAGGGGGCATCCTACGAGCAGTACTTC
CASSPQGASYEQYF
>TRBD1|NA|TRBJ1-1|TRBV4-1
TGCGCCAGCAGCCCTCGGCAGGGGGGGCCAACTGAAGCTTTCTTT
CASSPRQGGPTEAFF
>TRBD2|NA|TRBJ2-1|TRBV25-1
TGTGCCAGCAGTGGAGCGGGAGATATGCATGAGCAGTTCTTC
CASSGAGDMHEQFF
>NA|NA|TRBJ2-1|TRBV6-5
TGTGCCAGCAGTTACACGACAAACAATGAGCAGTTCTTC
CASSYTTNNEQFF
>TRBD2|NA|TRBJ2-1|TRBV18
TGTGCCAGCTCACTCCTGACTAGCGGGAGGATCAATGAGCAGTTCTTC
CASSLLTSGRINEQFF
>TRBD2|NA|TRBJ2-5|TRBV12-3/TRBV12-4
TGTGCCAGCAGTCGGACTAGCGTCGAGACCCAGTACTTC
CASSRTSVETQYF
>NA|NA|TRBJ1-1|TRBV27
TGTGCCAGCAGTTTATTTGGAAACACTGAAGCTTTCTTT
CASSLFGNTEAFF
>NA|NA|TRBJ2-2|TRBV7-6
TGTGCCAGCAGCTTAAGTGGGGGGATCACCGGGGAGCTGTTTTTT
CASSLSGGITGELFF
>TRBD2|NA|TRBJ2-3|TRBV27
TGTGCCAGCAGGCGGGACTACCTCACAGATACGCAGTATTTT
CASRRDYLTDTQYF
>NA|NA|TRBJ2-1|TRBV7-3
TGTGCCAGCAACCGGGAGAATGAGCAGTTCTTC
CASNRENEQFF
>NA|NA|TRBJ2-5|TRBV7-9
TGTGCCAGCAGCTTAGTTTGGTCTAGAGAGACCCAGTACTTC
CASSLVWSRETQYF
>NA|few|TRBJ1-6|TRBV7-6
TGTGCCAGCAGCTTAGATACGGTTTCACCCCTCCACTTT
CASSLDTVSPLHF
>NA|once|TRBJ1-4|TRBV20-1
TGCAGTGCTAGAGATCGAACAGGGAGAGATTCCAATGAAAAACTGTTTTTT
CSARDRTGRDSNEKLFF
>NA|NA|TRBJ1-6|TRBV20-1
TGCAGTGCTAGAGACTTGGCGGTGGATGATAATTCACCCCTCCACTTT
CSARDLAVDDNSPLHF
>NA|NA|TRBJ2-3|TRBV6-1
TGTGCCAGCATTCAGGGGCAGGTAAAAGATACGCAGTATTTT
CASIQGQVKDTQYF
>NA|NA|TRBJ2-2|TRBV18
TGTGCCAGCTCCTTCAGGGTCGACACCGGGGAGCTGTTTTTT
CASSFRVDTGELFF
>TRBD2|few|TRBJ2-5|TRBV20-1
TGCAGTGGACCCTCTAGCGGGGAAGAGACCCAGTACTTC
CSGPSSGEETQYF
>NA|NA|TRBJ2-2|TRBV20-1
TGCAGTGCTAGCGGGAACACCGGGGAGCTGTTTTTT
CSASGNTGELFF
>NA|NA|TRBJ1-5|TRBV20-1
TGCAGTGCTAGAGAGGGGGGGGGCGAGGGTCAGCCCCAGCATTTT
CSAREGGGEGQPQHF
>NA|NA|TRBJ1-5|TRBV2
TGTGCCAGCAGTGTGGACAGAAGCAATCAGCCCCAGCATTTT
CASSVDRSNQPQHF
>NA|few|TRBJ2-3|TRBV27
TGTGCCAGCAGTCCGACCACAGATACGCAGTATTTT
CASSPTTDTQYF
>NA|NA|TRBJ2-7|TRBV20-1
TGCAGTGTTAGAGCTATTGGGACGGGCCCCTACGAGCAGTACTTC
CSVRAIGTGPYEQYF
>TRBD1|NA|TRBJ1-4|TRBV27
TGTGCCAGCAGAGAATGGGGACAGGGCAATGAAAAACTGTTTTTT
CASREWGQGNEKLFF
>NA|NA|TRBJ1-3|TRBV10-3
TGTGCCATCAGTGAGCCCCAGGGTATTGGAAACACCATATATTTT
CAISEPQGIGNTIYF
>NA|NA|TRBJ1-1|TRBV7-8
TGTGCCAGCAGCTCACAACAACCCTTGCGGAACACTGAAGCTTTCTTT
CASSSQQPLRNTEAFF
>TRBD1|NA|TRBJ2-7|TRBV28
TGTGCCAGCAGTGGACAGGCCAGCGCGCTCTACGAGCAGTACTTC
CASSGQASALYEQYF
>NA|NA|TRBJ1-1|TRBV25-1
TGTGCCAGCAGTACAGGATGGAACACTGAAGCTTTCTTT
CASSTGWNTEAFF
>TRBD2|NA|TRBJ2-5|TRBV20-1
TGCAGTGCCCGGGGACTAGTGCAGCAAGAGACCCAGTACTTC
CSARGLVQQETQYF
>NA|NA|TRBJ2-5|TRBV11-2
TGTGCCAGCAGCTTAGATCCCACTCGCCAAGAGACCCAGTACTTC
CASSLDPTRQETQYF
>NA|NA|TRBJ2-2|TRBV20-1
TGCAGTGCTAGAGATCCCCGGGACAACGGGGAGCTGTTTTTT
CSARDPRDNGELFF
>TRBD2|NA|TRBJ2-5|TRBV12-3/TRBV12-4
TGTGCCAGCAGATTGGGCCTTGGACTAGCCCAAGAGACCCAGTACTTC
CASRLGLGLAQETQYF
>NA|NA|TRBJ2-7|TRBV20-1
TGCAGTGCTAGAGATTGGAGGCCTGGATCCTACGAGCAGTACTTC
CSARDWRPGSYEQYF
>NA|NA|TRBJ2-2|TRBV6-1
TGTGCCAGCACCTTAATAGGGGAGCTGTTTTTT
CASTLIGELFF
>NA|NA|TRBJ2-5|TRBV2
TGTGCCAGCACTAGTGGGGAGACCCAGTACTTC
CASTSGETQYF
>NA|few|TRBJ1-1|TRBV15
TGTGCCACCGGCAGGGCCGGCACTGAAGCTTTCTTT
CATGRAGTEAFF
>TRBD2|NA|TRBJ2-5|TRBV20-1
TGCAGTGCTCCCCCCACCGACGTAGCGGGAGGTGTTGAGACCCAGTACTTC
CSAPPTDVAGGVETQYF
>NA|NA|TRBJ2-7|TRBV6-1
TGTGCCAGCAGTCGTAACCAGTACGAGCAGTACTTC
CASSRNQYEQYF
>NA|NA|TRBJ1-2|TRBV20-1
TGCAGTGCTAGCAGTCAGCACTATGGCTACACCTTC
CSASSQHYGYTF
>NA|NA|TRBJ2-7|TRBV9
TGTGCCAGCAGCGCCTCGGGACACAGCTCCTACGAGCAGTACTTC
CASSASGHSSYEQYF
>NA|NA|TRBJ2-7|TRBV15
TGTGCCACCAGCAAATGGGGTAGGGATGAGGGCGAGCAGTACTTC
CATSKWGRDEGEQYF
>NA|NA|TRBJ2-1|TRBV6-4
TGTGCCAGCAGTGACGGACTAAAAGCGTGGAGCAATGAGCAGTTCTTC
CASSDGLKAWSNEQFF